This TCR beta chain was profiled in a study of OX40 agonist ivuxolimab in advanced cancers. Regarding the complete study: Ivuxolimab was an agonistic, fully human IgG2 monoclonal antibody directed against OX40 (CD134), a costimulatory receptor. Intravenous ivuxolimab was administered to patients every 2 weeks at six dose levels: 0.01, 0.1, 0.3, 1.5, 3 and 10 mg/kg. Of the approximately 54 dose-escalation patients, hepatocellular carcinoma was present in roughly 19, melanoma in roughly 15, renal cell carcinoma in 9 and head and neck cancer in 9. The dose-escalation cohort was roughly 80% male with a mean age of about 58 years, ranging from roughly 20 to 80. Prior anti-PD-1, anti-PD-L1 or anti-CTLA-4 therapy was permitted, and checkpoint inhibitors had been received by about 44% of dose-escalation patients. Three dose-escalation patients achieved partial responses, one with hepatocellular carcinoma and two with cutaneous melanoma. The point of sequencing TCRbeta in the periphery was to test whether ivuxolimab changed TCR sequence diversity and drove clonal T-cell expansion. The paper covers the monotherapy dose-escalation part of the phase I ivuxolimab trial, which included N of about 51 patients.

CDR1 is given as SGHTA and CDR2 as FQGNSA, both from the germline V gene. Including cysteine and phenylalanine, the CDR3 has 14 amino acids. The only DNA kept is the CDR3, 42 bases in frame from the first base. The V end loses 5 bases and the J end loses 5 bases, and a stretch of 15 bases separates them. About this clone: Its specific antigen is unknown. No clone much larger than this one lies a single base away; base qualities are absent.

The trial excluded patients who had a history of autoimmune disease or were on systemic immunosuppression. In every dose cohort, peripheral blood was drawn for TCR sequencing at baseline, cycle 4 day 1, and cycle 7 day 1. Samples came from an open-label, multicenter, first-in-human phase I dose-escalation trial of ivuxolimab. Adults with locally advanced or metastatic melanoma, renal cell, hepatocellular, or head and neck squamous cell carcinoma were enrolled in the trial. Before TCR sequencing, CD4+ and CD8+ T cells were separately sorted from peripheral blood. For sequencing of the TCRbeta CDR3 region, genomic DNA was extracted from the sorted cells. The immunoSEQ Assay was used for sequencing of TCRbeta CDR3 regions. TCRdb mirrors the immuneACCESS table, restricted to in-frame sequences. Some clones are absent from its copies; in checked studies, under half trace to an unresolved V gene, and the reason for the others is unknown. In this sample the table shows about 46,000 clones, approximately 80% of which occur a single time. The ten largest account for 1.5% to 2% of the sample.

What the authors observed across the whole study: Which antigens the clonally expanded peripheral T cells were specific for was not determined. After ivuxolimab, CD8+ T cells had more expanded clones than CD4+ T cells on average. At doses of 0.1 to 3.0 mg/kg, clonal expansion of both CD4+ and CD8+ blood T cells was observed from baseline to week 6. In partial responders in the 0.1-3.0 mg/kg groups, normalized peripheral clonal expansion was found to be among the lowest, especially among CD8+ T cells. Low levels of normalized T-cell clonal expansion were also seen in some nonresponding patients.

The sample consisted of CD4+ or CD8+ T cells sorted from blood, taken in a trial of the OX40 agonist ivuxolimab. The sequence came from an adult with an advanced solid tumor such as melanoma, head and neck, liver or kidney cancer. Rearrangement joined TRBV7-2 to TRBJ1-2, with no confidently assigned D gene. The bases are TGTGCCAGCAGCGGAAGGGTTGCTGAGTATGGCTACACCTTC. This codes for CASSGRVAEYGYTF.